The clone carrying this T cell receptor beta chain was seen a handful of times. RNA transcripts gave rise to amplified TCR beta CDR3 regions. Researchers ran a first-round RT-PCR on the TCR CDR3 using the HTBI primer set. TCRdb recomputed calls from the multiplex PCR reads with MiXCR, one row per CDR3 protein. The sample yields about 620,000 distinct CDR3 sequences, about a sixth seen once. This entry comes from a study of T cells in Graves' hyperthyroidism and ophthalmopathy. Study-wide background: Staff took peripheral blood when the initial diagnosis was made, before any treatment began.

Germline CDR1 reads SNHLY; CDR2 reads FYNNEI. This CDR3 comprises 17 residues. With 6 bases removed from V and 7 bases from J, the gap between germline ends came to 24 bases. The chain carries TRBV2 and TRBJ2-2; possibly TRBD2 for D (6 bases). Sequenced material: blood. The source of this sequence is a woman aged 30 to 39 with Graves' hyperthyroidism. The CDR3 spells CASRPPGLGIMHGELFF. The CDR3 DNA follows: TGTGCCAGCAGACCCCCGGGACTCGGTATTATGCACGGGGAGCTGTTTTTT.